These 8 T cell receptor beta chains share one sample of origin, sequenced in a study of shared clonotypes between healthy human individuals (dated by TCRdb to 2018 to 2021). Libraries were constructed by the immunoSEQ multiplex PCR assay. Sourced from immuneACCESS, this table was stored by TCRdb with only in-frame sequences that have V and J called. A share of the clones is absent; for the studies checked, an unresolved V gene accounts for under half, and the remainder has no known explanation. Here the sample has some 2 million clones; 85% to 95% occur a single time. Roughly 1.1% of the sample lies in the top ten. CD8 naive samples were CD45RO-negative cells positively selected for CCR7, giving a CD45RA+CCR7+ population that excluded TemRA cells. The sample was naive CD8+ T cells sorted from blood. The cell subset or site label on this specimen signifies: CD45RA+CCR7+. Receptors were obtained from a man aged 18 to 30 in good health.

This clone appeared a few times. The V gene is TRBV29-1, the J gene TRBJ2-3, with 8 bases identical to TRBD2. Germline V gene sequence: CDR1 SQVTM, CDR2 ANQGSEA. CDR3 size: 15 residues. Germline trimming cut 1 base from V and 4 bases from J; bases unmatched to any gene: 7. CDR3 nucleotides: TGCAGCGTTGAAGGGGTAGCGGGGCCTTCAGATACGCAGTATTTT. Translating gives CSVEGVAGPSDTQYF.

V and J are TRBV5-6 and TRBJ1-4; no definite D call. Germline V lookup: CDR1 SGHDT, CDR2 YYEEEE. The CDR3 contains 15 residues. V lost 0 bases and J 5 bases, leaving 11 bases between the germline ends. CDR3 sequence reads: CASSLAGLGNEKLFF. The CDR3 nucleotides are TGTGCCAGCAGCTTGGCAGGACTGGGGAATGAAAAACTGTTTTTT.

This chain links TRBV10-2 with TRBJ1-2, with 8 bases matching TRBD1. Germline assignment: CDR1 WSHSY and CDR2 SAAADI. This CDR3 has 15 amino acids. V lost 2 bases to trimming and J lost 4 bases; unmatched junction nucleotides: 6. The CDR3 sequence is CASSEVNDRGYGYTF. The CDR3 coding sequence is TGCGCCAGCAGTGAGGTAAACGACAGGGGCTATGGCTACACCTTC.

The rearrangement links TRBV10-1 to TRBJ2-7; TRBD1 aligns across 9 bases. Germline-derived CDR1 and CDR2 are WNHNN and SYGVQD (reference sequence). V lost 3 bases and J lost 3; bases outside the gene matches: 9. The CDR3 has 16 residues. For the CDR3, the DNA is TGCGCCAGCAGTGACCACCTGGACAGGGGAAGCTACGAGCAGTACTTC. This codes for CASSDHLDRGSYEQYF.

This clone was recorded only once. The chain employs TRBV6-6 and TRBJ2-5; D unclear. CDR1 MNHNY and CDR2 SVGAGI come from the germline V gene (reference sequence). V lost 4 bases to trimming and J lost 4 bases, with 16 bases between them. The CDR3 runs 15 residues. CDR3 region: CASSSHMPLVETQYF. The CDR3 DNA follows: TGTGCCAGCAGTTCCCATATGCCCCTTGTAGAGACCCAGTACTTC.

Only one count was recorded for this clone. This sample includes further DNA sequences coding for the same CDR3. The chain combines TRBV5-1 with TRBJ2-7, with unresolved D. Trimming removed 0 bases at V and 4 bases at J, with 8 bases between. CDR1 is SGHRS and CDR2 is YFSETQ in the germline V gene. The CDR3 spans 13 residues. The CDR3 is CASSLVAEYEQYF. CDR3 nucleotide sequence: TGCGCCAGCAGCTTGGTGGCAGAGTACGAGCAGTACTTC.

The gene calls are TRBV27 and TRBJ1-2, with no clear D. V lost 2 bases to trimming and J lost 2 bases, with 9 bases between them. In germline, CDR1 is MNHEY, CDR2 SMNVEV (reference sequence). The CDR3 consists of 14 residues. The DNA for the CDR3 is TGTGCCAGCAGTTTACAGGCAGCGAACTATGGCTACACCTTC. It specifies CASSLQAANYGYTF.

The chain combines TRBV7-8 with TRBJ1-2, with 8 positions matching TRBD1. The germline V gene encodes CDR1 SGHVS and CDR2 FQNEAQ. The CDR3 consists of 16 residues. Trimming cost V 5 bases and J 8 bases; bases outside gene matches: 16. This CDR3 is CASSPIRQGPVSGYTF. The CDR3 region has the DNA TGTGCCAGCAGCCCAATCCGACAGGGGCCCGTCTCCGGCTACACCTTC.